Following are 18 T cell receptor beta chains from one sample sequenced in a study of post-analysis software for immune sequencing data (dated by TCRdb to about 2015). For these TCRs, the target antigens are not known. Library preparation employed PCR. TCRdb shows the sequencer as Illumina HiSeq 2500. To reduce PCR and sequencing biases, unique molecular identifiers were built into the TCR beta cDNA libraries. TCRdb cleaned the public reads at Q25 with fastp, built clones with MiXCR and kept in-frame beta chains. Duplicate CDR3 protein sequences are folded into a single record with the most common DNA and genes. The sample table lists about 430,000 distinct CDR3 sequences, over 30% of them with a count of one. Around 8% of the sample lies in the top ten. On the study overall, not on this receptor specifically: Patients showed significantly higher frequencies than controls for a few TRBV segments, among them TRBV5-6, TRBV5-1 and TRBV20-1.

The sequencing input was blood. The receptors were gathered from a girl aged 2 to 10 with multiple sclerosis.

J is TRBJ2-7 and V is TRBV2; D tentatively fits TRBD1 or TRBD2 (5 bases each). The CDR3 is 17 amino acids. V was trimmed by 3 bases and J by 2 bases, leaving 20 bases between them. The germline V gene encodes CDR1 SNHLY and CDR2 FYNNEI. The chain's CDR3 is CASSERLEGTVPYEQYF. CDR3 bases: TGTGCCAGCAGTGAGAGGCTAGAAGGGACGGTCCCCTACGAGCAGTACTTC.

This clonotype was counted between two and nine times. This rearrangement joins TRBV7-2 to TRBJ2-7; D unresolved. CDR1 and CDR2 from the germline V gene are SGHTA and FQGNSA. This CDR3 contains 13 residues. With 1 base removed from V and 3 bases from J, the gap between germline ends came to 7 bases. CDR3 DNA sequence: TGTGCCAGCAGCTTAGATGGTGTCTACGAGCAGTACTTC. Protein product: CASSLDGVYEQYF.

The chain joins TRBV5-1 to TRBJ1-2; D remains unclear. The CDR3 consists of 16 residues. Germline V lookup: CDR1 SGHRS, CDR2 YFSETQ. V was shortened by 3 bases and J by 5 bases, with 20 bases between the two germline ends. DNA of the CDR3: TGCGCCAGCAGCTGGATCTCCCCCTTGGGCCCATATGGCTACACCTTC. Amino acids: CASSWISPLGPYGYTF. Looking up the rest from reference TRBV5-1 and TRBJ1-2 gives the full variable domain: KAGVTQTPRYLIKTRGQQVTLSCSPISGHRSVSWYQQTPGQGLQFLFEYFSETQRNKGNFPGRFSGRQFSNSRSEMNVSTLELGDSALYLCASSWISPLGPYGYTFGSGTRLTVV.

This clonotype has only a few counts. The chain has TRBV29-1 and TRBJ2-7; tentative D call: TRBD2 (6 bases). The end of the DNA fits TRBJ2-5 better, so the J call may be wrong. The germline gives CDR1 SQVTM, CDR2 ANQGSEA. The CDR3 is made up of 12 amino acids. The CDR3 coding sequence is TGCAGCGTTCACCTCGCGGGAAAGACCCAGTACTTC. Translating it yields CSVHLAGKTQYF.

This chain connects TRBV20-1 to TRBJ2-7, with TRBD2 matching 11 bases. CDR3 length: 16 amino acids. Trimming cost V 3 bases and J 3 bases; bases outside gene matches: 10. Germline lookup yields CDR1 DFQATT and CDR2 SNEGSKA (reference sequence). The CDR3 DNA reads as TGCAGTGCTAGTCCCCCCTTAGCGGGAGGGGGCTACGAGCAGTACTTC. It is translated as CSASPPLAGGGYEQYF.

The DNA of the CDR3 is TGTGCCATCTTGACAGAGAACACTGAAGCTTTCTTT. It is translated as CAILTENTEAFF. The chain has TRBV19 and TRBJ1-1; possibly TRBD1 for D (5 bases). Trimming removed 10 bases at V and 1 base at J, with 10 bases between. The CDR3 contains 12 residues. From germline, CDR1 is LNHDA and CDR2 SQIVND (reference sequence).

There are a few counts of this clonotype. CDR3 sequence: CASSLVRPGRLSEDYGYTF. DNA of the CDR3: TGTGCCAGCAGCTTAGTCCGGCCGGGACGGCTCTCGGAGGACTATGGCTACACCTTC. The chain joins TRBV7-2 to TRBJ1-2; D is perhaps TRBD1 (5 bases). V lost 1 base and J 3 bases, leaving 24 bases between the germline ends. This CDR3 region has 19 residues. CDR1 is SGHTA, CDR2 FQGNSA, per germline.

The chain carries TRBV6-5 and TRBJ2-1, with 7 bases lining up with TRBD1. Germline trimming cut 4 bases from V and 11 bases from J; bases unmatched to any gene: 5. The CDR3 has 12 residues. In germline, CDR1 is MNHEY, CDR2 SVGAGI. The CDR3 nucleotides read TGTGCCAGCAGTTCGGACAGGACAAAGCAGTTCTTC. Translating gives CASSSDRTKQFF.

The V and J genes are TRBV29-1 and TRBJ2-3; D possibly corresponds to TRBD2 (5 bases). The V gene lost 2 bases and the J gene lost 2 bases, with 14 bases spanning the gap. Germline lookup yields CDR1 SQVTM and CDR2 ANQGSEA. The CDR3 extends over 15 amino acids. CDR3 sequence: CSVEIMGRVTDTQYF. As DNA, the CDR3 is TGCAGCGTTGAAATAATGGGGAGAGTCACAGATACGCAGTATTTT.

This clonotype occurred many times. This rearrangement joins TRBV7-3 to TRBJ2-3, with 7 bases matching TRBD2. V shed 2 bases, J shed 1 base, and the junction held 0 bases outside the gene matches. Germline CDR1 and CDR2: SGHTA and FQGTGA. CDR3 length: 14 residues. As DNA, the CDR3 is TGTGCCAGCAGCTTAGCGGGGGGCACAGATACGCAGTATTTT. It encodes CASSLAGGTDTQYF.

CDR3 in DNA: TGTGCCGGCACCCGCGGGTACAATGAGCAGTTCTTC. Residues: CAGTRGYNEQFF. This chain links TRBV6-2 or TRBV6-3 with TRBJ2-1; TRBD2 might be the D (5 bases). Germline V CDR1 and CDR2: MNHEY, SVGEGT. The CDR3 runs 12 residues. Trimming stripped 11 bases from V and 4 bases from J, with 12 bases between.

CDR3 loop: CASSIAGYVNTEAFF. The CDR3 DNA follows: TGTGCCAGTAGTATAGCGGGGTACGTGAACACTGAAGCTTTCTTT. The J gene is TRBJ1-1, the V gene TRBV19, with no clear D. Trimming took off 1 base at V and 0 bases at J, with 9 bases between the two ends. CDR3 size: 15 residues. Germline values: CDR1 LNHDA, CDR2 SQIVND (reference sequence).

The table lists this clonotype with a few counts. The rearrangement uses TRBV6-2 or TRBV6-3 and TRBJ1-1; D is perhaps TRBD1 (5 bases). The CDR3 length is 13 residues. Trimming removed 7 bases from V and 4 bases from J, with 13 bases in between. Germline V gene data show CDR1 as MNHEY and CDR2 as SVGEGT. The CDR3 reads CASNPGGGTEAFF. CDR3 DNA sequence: TGTGCCAGCAATCCCGGCGGGGGCACTGAAGCTTTCTTT.

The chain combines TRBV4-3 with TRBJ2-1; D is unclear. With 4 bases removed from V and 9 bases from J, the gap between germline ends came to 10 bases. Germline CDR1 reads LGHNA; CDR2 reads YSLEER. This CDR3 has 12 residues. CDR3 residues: CASSLTGAEQFF. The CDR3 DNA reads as TGCGCCAGCAGCCTCACGGGCGCTGAGCAGTTCTTC.

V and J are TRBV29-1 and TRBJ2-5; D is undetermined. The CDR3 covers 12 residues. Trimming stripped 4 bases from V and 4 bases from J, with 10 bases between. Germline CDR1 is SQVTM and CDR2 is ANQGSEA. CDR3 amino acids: CSVGALGETQYF. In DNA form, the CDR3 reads TGCAGCGTTGGGGCCTTAGGAGAGACCCAGTACTTC.

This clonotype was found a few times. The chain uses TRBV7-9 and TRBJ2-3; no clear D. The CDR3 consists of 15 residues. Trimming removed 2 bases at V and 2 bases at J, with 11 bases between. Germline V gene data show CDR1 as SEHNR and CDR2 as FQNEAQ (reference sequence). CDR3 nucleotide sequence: TGTGCCAGCAGCTTATTGGCCAGGTCCACAGATACGCAGTATTTT. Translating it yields CASSLLARSTDTQYF.

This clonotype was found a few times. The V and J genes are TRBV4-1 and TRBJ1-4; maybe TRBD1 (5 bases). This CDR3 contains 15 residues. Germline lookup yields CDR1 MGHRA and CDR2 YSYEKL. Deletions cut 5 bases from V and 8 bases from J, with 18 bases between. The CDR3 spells CASSLYHRDREKLFF. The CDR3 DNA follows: TGCGCCAGCAGCTTGTACCATAGGGACCGAGAAAAACTGTTTTTT.

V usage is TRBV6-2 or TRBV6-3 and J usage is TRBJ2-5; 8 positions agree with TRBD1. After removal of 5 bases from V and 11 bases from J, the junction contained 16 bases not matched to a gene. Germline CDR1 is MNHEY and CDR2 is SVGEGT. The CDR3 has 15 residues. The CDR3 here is CASSQTGASRGEQYF. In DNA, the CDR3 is TGTGCCAGCAGTCAGACAGGGGCAAGTCGGGGAGAGCAGTACTTC.